Below, one T cell receptor beta chain is given with its context. This clonotype was observed a few times. Its binding antigen is unknown. No base-level quality is on record; no much larger clone is a single base apart. CDR1 and CDR2 were assigned from the germline V gene as MDHEN and SYDVKM. Spanning cysteine to phenylalanine, the CDR3 consists of 15 amino acids. The kept DNA is CDR3 alone, 45 bases in frame from the first base. Between the V and J ends, shortened by 3 bases and 3 bases respectively, the junction contains 14 bases. This sample was taken from a study of blood T cells in healthy people across ages (dated by TCRdb to about 2015). In terms of the full investigation: In model experiments, roughly one uniquely barcoded TCR beta cDNA molecule per two T cells was captured by template switching. Two additional independent replicas of 1 million unique cDNA reads from the same blood draw were analyzed for two donors (one aged 18 to 29 and one aged 80 or older). To avoid experimental bias, donors of different ages were randomly spread across the sequencing lanes. The donors were split into four age groups: young (average 16 years), middle-aged (roughly 39), aged (62) and long-lived (about 74). Using deep sequencing normalized with unique cDNA molecular identifiers, the study measured how TCR beta repertoire diversity changes with age. General findings and caveats noted by the study authors: Estimates of total diversity based on one million sequenced T cells were considered lower bounds and underestimates. Compared with the aged group, the long-lived group had more naive CD4+ T cells, fewer expanded clones and increased TCR diversity, suggesting age selection. Donor CMV infection status was unknown, potentially confounding age-related changes in expanded clonotypes. Observed TCR beta diversity correlated strongly with the percentage of naive T cells measured by flow cytometry. Bulk unsorted PBMC profiling prevented conclusive comparison of naive and antigen-experienced compartments. Observed TCR beta diversity per million T cells fell roughly linearly with age, and a significant reduction was already apparent by age about 38.

The receptor library was made with 5' RACE. The instrument given in TCRdb is Illumina HiSeq 2500. The second PCR ran for roughly 6 to 11 cycles and used a J-beta primer mix along with a sample-barcoded 5' primer. A unique molecular identifier was introduced onto each TCR beta cDNA molecule by a template-switch 5' adaptor carrying 12 random nucleotides. Each sample yielded at least 2.5 million CDR3-containing paired-end reads. First-strand cDNA synthesis was performed from all RNA using the Mint cDNA synthesis kit, with priming by a TRBC-specific oligonucleotide. All cDNA was treated with uracil-DNA glycosylase and then went through a first 18-cycle PCR with the universal primers M1SS and BC2_uni_R. Turning to the authors' computational methods: Each sample was normalized by randomly selecting 1 million high-quality reads, each carrying a distinct molecular identifier. Reads sharing molecular identifiers were discarded rather than binned into consensus sequences. CDR3 identification, clonotype clustering and error correction used MiTCR with a Q25 quality threshold and the strictest error-elimination algorithm. A nonparametric unseen species model using Euler transformation provided a lower-bound estimate of total TCR beta diversity. Using fastp at Q25 and MiXCR, TCRdb reprocessed the public reads and kept productive beta chains. Every entry covers one CDR3 protein and lists the most common genes and DNA from its rows. TCRdb, not the authors, supplied the V and J calls. The sample profile shows about 1.7 million distinct CDR3 sequences; over 25% of them were found once. Over 7% of the sample comes from the top ten.

Donors were 40 or so systemically healthy Caucasian individuals from Russia aged roughly 6 to 90 years. Approximately 9.3 milliliters of peripheral blood were collected from each donor into EDTA-treated Vacutainer tubes. Ficoll-Paque density-gradient centrifugation was used to isolate PBMCs, with at least 6 million per sample. Trizol reagent was used to extract total RNA from PBMCs, with at least 5 micrograms per sample. For every donor, an aliquot of PBMCs went through flow cytometry to measure the percentages of naive CD45RAhigh/CD27high T cells. The clonotype originates from a woman in her thirties in good health. The sequenced sample consisted of blood. The chain links TRBV28 with TRBJ1-2; TRBD1 could be the D gene, as 6 bases match. The DNA sequence is as follows: TGTGCCAGCAGTTTCCACCCGACAGGCCACTATGGCTACACCTTC. Its protein product is CASSFHPTGHYGYTF.